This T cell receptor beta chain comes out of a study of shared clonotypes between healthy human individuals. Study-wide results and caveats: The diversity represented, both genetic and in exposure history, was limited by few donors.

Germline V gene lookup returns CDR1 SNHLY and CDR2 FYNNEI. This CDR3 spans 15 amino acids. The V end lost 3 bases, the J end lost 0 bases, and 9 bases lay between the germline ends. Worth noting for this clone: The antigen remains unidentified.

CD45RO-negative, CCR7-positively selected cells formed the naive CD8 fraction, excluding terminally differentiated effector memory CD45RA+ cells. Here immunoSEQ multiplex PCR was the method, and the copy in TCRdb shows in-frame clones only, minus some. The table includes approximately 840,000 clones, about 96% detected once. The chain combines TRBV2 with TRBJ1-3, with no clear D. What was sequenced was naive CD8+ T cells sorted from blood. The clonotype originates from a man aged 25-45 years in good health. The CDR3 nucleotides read TGTGCCAGCAGTGACGGGGTGCACTCTGGAAACACCATATATTTT. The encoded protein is CASSDGVHSGNTIYF.